What follows is one T cell receptor beta chain and its context. Antigen unknown. Reverse transcription of 0.5 to 1 ug RNA was performed with random hexamers. Across 54 Vbeta and 13 Jbeta, immunoSEQ multiplex PCR amplified TCR beta CDR3. Each CDR3 protein gets one entry after TCRdb re-called the immunoSEQ multiplex PCR reads with MiXCR. The sample contains around 150,000 distinct CDR3 sequences, more than 85% of which appear only once. The data originate from a study of CD8 T cells in Susac syndrome. Study-level results: Clonal expansion involving Susac CD8+ cells peaked in TEMRA cells and active patients.

Recently defined diagnostic criteria for definite or probable disease were fulfilled by Susac syndrome patients. CDR3 length equals 15 residues. V gave up 0 bases and J gave up 7 bases; unmatched junction bases: 6. Germline-derived CDR1 and CDR2 are SGHRS and YFSETQ. Sequencing used CD8+ T cells from PBMCs. This chain joins TRBV5-1 and TRBJ1-4; 7 nucleotides agree with TRBD1. The origin of this receptor is a human donor with Susac syndrome. The CDR3 spells CASSLGQGVGEKLFF. The CDR3, as DNA: TGCGCCAGCAGCTTGGGACAGGGAGTTGGTGAAAAACTGTTTTTT.